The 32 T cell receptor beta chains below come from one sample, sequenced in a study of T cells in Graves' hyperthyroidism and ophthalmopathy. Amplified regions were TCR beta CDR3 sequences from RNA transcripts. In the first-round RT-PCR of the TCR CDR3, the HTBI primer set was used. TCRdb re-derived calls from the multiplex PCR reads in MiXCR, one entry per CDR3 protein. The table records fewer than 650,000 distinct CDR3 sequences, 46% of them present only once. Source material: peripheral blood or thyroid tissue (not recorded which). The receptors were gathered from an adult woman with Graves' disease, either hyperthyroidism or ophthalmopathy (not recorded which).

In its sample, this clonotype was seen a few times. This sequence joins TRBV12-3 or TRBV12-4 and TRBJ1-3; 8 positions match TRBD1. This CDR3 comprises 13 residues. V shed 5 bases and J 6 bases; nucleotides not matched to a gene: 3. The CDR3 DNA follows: TGTGCCAGCAGTAGGACAGGGCAAAACACCATATATTTT. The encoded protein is CASSRTGQNTIYF.

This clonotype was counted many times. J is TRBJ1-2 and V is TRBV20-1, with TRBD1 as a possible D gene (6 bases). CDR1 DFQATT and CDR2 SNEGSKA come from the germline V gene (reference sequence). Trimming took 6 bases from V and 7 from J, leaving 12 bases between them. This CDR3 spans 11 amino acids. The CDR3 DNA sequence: TGCAGTGCCTCGGGGGCGGTTGGCTACACCTTC. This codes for CSASGAVGYTF.

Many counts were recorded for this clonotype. The CDR3 DNA reads TGTGCCATCAGTACCCCCCCCGGGACAGGGGGATCGAACACCGGGGAGCTGTTTTTT. It is translated as CAISTPPGTGGSNTGELFF. This chain connects TRBV10-3 to TRBJ2-2, with 11 positions matching TRBD1. Per germline, CDR1 ENHRY and CDR2 SYGVKD. With V trimmed by 5 bases and J by 0 bases, 11 bases remained unmatched. The CDR3 is 19 residues long.

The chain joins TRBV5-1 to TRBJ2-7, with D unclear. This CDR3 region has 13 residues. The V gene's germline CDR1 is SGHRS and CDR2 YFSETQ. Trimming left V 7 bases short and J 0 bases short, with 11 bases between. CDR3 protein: CASLDNYSYEQYF. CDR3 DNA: TGCGCCAGCTTAGATAACTACTCCTACGAGCAGTACTTC. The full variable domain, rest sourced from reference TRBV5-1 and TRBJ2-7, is KAGVTQTPRYLIKTRGQQVTLSCSPISGHRSVSWYQQTPGQGLQFLFEYFSETQRNKGNFPGRFSGRQFSNSRSEMNVSTLELGDSALYLCASLDNYSYEQYFGPGTRLTVT.

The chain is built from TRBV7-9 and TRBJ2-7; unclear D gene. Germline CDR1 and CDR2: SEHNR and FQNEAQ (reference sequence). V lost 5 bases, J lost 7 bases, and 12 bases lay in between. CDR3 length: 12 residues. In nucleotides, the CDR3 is TGTGCCAGCAGCATACGCTCGCGAGAGCAGTACTTC. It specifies CASSIRSREQYF.

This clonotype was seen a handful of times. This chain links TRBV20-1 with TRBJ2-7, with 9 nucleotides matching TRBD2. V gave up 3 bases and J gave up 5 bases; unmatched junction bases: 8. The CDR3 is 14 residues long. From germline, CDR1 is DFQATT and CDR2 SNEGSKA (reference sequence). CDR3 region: CSASSDSGSDEQYF. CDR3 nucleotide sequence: TGCAGTGCTAGTTCGGATAGCGGGAGCGACGAGCAGTACTTC.

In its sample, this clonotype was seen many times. This CDR3 reads CASSLGGADNSPLHF. The CDR3 coding sequence is TGTGCCAGCAGCTTAGGGGGCGCAGATAATTCACCCCTCCACTTT. This chain connects TRBV7-9 to TRBJ1-6; D may be TRBD1 (5 bases). The CDR3 length is 15 residues. Germline assignment: CDR1 SEHNR and CDR2 FQNEAQ (reference sequence). The V end was cut by 1 base, the J end by 5 bases, with 9 bases between.

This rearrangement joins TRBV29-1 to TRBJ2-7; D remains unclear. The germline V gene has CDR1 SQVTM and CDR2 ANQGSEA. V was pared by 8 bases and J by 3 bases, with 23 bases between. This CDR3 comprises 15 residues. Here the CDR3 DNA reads TGCAGCTTAAACTTAGTCCCGGAGCCACTCTACGAGCAGTACTTC. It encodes CSLNLVPEPLYEQYF.

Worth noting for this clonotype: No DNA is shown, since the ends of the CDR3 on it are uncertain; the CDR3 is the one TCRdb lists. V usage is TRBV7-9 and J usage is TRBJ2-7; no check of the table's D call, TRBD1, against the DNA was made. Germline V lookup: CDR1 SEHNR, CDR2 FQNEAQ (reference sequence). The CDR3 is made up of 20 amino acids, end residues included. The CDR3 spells CASSFYICSADRDRAYEQYF.

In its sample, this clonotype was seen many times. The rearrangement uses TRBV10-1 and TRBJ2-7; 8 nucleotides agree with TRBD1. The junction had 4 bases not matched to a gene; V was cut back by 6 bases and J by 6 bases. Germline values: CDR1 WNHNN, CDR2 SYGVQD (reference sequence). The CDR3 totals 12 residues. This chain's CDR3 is CASSGQGGEQYF. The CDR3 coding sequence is TGCGCCAGCAGCGGACAGGGTGGCGAGCAGTACTTC.

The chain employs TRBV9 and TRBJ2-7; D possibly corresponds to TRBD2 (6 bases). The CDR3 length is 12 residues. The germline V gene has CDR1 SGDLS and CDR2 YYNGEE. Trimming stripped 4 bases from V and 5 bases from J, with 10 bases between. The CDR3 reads CASSPGLHEQYF. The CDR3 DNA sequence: TGTGCCAGCAGCCCGGGACTTCACGAGCAGTACTTC. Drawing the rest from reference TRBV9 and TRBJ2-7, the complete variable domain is DSGVTQTPKHLITATGQRVTLRCSPRSGDLSVYWYQQSLDQGLQFLIQYYNGEERAKGNILERFSAQQFPDLHSELNLSSLELGDSALYFCASSPGLHEQYFGPGTRLTVT.

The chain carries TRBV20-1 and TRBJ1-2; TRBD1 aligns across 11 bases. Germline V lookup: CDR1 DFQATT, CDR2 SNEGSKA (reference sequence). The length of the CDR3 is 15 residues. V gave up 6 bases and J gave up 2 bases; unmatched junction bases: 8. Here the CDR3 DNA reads TGCAGTGCATGGACAGGGGGCTCGGCGAACTATGGCTACACCTTC. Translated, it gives CSAWTGGSANYGYTF.

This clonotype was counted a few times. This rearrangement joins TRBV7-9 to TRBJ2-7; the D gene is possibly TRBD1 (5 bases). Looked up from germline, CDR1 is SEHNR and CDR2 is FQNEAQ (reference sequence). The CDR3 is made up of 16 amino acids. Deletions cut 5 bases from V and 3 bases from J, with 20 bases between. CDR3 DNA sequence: TGTGCCAGCAGCCAGGCAGACAGAACCGCTCGCTACGAGCAGTACTTC. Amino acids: CASSQADRTARYEQYF.

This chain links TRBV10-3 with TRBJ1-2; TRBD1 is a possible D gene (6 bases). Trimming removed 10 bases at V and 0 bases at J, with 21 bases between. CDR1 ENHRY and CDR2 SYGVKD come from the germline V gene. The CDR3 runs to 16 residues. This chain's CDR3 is CASRETTGPSNYGYTF. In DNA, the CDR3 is TGTGCCAGCAGGGAAACCACAGGGCCTTCTAACTATGGCTACACCTTC.

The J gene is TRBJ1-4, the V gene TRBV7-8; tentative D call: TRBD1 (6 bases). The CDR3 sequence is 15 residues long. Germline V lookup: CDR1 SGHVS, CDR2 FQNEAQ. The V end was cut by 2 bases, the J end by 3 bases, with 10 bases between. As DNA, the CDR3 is TGTGCCAGCAGCTTAACGGGGGCGCCTAATGAAAAACTGTTTTTT. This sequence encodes CASSLTGAPNEKLFF.

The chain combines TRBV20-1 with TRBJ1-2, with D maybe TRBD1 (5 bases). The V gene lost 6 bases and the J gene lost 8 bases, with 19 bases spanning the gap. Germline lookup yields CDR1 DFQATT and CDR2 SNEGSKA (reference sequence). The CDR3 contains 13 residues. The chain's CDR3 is CSALGGGDDGYTF. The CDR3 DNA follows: TGCAGTGCCCTGGGGGGAGGGGATGACGGCTACACCTTC.

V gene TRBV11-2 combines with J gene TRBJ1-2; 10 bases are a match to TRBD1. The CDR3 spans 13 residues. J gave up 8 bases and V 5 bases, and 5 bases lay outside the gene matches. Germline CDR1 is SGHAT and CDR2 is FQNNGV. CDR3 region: CASSQGQGTGYTF. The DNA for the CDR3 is TGTGCCAGCAGCCAGGGACAGGGGACGGGCTACACCTTC.

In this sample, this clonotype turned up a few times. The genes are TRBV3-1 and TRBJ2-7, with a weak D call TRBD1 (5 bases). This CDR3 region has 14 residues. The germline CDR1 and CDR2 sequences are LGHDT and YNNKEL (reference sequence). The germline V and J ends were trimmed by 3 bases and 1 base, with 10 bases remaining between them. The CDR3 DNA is TGTGCCAGCAGCCAGACCCCAGGGTCCTACGAGCAGTACTTC. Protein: CASSQTPGSYEQYF.

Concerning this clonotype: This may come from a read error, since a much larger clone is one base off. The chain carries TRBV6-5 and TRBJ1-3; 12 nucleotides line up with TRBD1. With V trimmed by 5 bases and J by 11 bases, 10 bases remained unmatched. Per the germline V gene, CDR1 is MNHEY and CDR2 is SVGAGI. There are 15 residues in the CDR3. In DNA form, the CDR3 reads TGTGCCAGCAGTCCCGGGACAGGGGGCTCTTACGCCATATATTTT. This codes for CASSPGTGGSYAIYF.

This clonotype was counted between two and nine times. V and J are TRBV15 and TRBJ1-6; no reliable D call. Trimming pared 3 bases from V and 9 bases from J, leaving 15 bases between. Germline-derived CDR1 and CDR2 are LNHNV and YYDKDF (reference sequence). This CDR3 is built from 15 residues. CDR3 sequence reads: CATSSLGGLASPLHF. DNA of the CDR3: TGTGCCACCAGCAGCTTAGGAGGGTTGGCTTCACCCCTCCACTTT.

The CDR3 loop reads CSVRPGGTLEAFF. In nucleotides, the CDR3 is TGCAGCGTCCGCCCGGGGGGCACCCTTGAAGCTTTCTTT. The rearrangement joins TRBV29-1 to TRBJ1-1, with D possibly TRBD1 on 6 matching bases. Between the trimmed V and J ends, which lost 6 bases and 7 bases, there was a span of 18 bases. Per the germline V gene, CDR1 is SQVTM and CDR2 is ANQGSEA. The CDR3 spans 13 residues.

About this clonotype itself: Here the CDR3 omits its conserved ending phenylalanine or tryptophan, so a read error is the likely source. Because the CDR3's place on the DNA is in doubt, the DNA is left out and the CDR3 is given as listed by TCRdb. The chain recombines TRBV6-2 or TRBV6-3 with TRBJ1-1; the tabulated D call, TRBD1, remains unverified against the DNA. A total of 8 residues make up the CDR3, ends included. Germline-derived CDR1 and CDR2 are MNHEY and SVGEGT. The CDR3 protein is CASSYPGQ.

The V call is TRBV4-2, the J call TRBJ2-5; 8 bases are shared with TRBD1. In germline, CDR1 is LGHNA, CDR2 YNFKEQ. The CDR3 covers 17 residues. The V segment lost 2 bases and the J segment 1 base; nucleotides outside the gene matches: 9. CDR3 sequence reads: CASSQRGTGGFQETQYF. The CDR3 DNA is TGTGCCAGCAGCCAAAGAGGGACAGGAGGATTCCAAGAGACCCAGTACTTC.

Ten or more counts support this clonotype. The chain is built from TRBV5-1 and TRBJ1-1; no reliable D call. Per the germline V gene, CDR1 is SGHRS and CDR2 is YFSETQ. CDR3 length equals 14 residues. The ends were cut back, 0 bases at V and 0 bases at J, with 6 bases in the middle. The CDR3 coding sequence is TGCGCCAGCAGCTTGGGAGAATTGAACACTGAAGCTTTCTTT. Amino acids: CASSLGELNTEAFF.

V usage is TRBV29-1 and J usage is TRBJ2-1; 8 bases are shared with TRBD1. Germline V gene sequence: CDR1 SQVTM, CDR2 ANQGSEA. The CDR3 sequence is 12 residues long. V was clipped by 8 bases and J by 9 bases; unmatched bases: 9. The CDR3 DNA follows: TGCAGCTTAGCCGACAGGGGTACTGAGCAGTTCTTC. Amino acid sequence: CSLADRGTEQFF.

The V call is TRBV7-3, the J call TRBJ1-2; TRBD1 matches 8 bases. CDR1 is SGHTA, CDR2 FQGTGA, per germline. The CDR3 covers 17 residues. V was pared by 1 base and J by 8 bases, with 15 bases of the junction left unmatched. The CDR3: CASSLNGGGQGPDGYTF. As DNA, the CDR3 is TGTGCCAGCAGCTTAAATGGGGGAGGACAGGGCCCCGACGGCTACACCTTC.

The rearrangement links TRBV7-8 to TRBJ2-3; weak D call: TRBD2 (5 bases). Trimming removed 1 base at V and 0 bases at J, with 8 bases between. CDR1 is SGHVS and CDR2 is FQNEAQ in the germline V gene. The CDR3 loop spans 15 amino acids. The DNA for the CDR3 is TGTGCCAGCAGCTTAGTTGGCGGGAGCACAGATACGCAGTATTTT. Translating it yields CASSLVGGSTDTQYF.

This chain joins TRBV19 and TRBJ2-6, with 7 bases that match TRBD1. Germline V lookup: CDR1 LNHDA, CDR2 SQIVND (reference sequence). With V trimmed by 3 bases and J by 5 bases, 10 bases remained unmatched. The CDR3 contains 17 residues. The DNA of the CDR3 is TGTGCCAGTAGTATGACGGACAGGATAGCTAGGGCCAACGTCCTGACTTTC. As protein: CASSMTDRIARANVLTF.

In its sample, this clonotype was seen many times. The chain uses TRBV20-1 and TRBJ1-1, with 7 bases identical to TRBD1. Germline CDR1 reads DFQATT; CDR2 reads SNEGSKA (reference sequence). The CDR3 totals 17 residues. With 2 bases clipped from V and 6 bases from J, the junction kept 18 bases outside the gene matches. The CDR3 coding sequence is TGCAGTGCTAGATGGTATGGGGTGACAGGGTTTAACCCTGAAGCTTTCTTT. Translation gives CSARWYGVTGFNPEAFF.

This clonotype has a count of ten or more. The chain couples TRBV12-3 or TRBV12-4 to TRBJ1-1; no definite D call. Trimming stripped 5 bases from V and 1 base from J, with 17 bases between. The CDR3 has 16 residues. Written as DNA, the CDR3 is TGTGCCAGCAGTCCCTCAAGGAGGGTGACGAACACTGAAGCTTTCTTT. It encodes CASSPSRRVTNTEAFF.

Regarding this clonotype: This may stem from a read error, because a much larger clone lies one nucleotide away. The CDR3 sequence: CASSTGTAVEQHF. The CDR3, as DNA: TGTGCCAGCAGCACGGGGACAGCAGTCGAGCAGCACTTC. The V and J genes are TRBV5-5 and TRBJ2-7; 7 bases match TRBD1. The CDR3 covers 13 residues. The germline V gene has CDR1 SGHKS and CDR2 YYEKEE (reference sequence).

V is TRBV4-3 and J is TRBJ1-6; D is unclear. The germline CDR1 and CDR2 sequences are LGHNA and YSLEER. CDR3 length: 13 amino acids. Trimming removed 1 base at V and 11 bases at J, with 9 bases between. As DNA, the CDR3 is TGCGCCAGCAGCCAAGCCCCTCAGGCACCCCTCCACTTT. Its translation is CASSQAPQAPLHF.